The sequence of this TCR beta chain was determined in a study of early T cells in non-severe SARS-CoV-2 infection. Study-level information: Investigators sequenced bulk RNA drawn from unsorted whole blood, and chains remained unpaired.

TCRdb ran MiXCR on the 5' RACE reads and lists one entry per CDR3 protein. The data hold around 49,000 distinct CDR3 sequences, with over 3.5% observed a single time. This clonotype has at least ten counts. Germline V gene sequence: CDR1 LNHDA, CDR2 SQIVND (reference sequence). This CDR3 spans 14 amino acids. V was shortened by 5 bases and J by 3 bases, with 13 bases between the two germline ends. The V gene is TRBV19, the J gene TRBJ1-2; no firm D call. Sequences were obtained from whole blood. This TCR was recovered from an adult who was a healthcare worker with PCR-confirmed SARS-CoV-2 infection or an uninfected control (not recorded which). The DNA for the CDR3 is TGTGCCAGTAGTGTAAGACCGACCCACTATGGCTACACCTTC. The encoded protein is CASSVRPTHYGYTF.